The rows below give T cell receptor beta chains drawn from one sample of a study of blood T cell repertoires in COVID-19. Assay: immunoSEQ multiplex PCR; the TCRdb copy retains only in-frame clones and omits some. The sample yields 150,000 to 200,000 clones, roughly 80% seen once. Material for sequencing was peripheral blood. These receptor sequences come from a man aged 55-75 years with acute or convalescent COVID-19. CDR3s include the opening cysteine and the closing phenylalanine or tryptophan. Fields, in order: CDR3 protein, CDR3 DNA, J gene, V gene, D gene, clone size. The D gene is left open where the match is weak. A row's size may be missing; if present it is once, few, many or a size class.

cdr3_aa: CATISFRTGGITEAFF; cdr3_nt: TGTGCCACGATATCCTTTCGAACAGGGGGCATCACTGAAGCTTTCTTT; j_call: TRBJ1-1; v_call: TRBV19; d_call: TRBD1; clone_size: NA
cdr3_aa: CASSQLAGPYNEQFF; cdr3_nt: TGTGCCAGCAGCCAACTAGCGGGGCCCTACAATGAGCAGTTCTTC; j_call: TRBJ2-1; v_call: TRBV9; d_call: TRBD2; clone_size: NA
cdr3_aa: CASSTPDRAFLYNEQFF; cdr3_nt: TGTGCCAGCAGCACCCCGGACAGGGCGTTCCTCTACAATGAGCAGTTCTTC; j_call: TRBJ2-1; v_call: TRBV12-1; d_call: NA; clone_size: few
cdr3_aa: CATSRDEEGEQYF; cdr3_nt: TGTGCCACCAGCAGAGACGAGGAAGGCGAGCAGTACTTC; j_call: TRBJ2-7; v_call: TRBV15; d_call: NA; clone_size: few
cdr3_aa: CARRGGSLSSGANVLTF; cdr3_nt: TGTGCCAGGCGGGGAGGGTCCCTTTCTTCTGGGGCCAACGTCCTGACTTTC; j_call: TRBJ2-6; v_call: TRBV19; d_call: TRBD2; clone_size: NA
cdr3_aa: CASSGRNRDREKAQYF; cdr3_nt: TGTGCCAGCAGTGGGAGAAACCGGGACAGGGAAAAGGCGCAGTATTTT; j_call: TRBJ2-3; v_call: TRBV6-1; d_call: TRBD1; clone_size: NA
cdr3_aa: CASSLDRVNQPQHF; cdr3_nt: TGTGCCAGCAGCTTAGACAGGGTCAATCAGCCCCAGCATTTT; j_call: TRBJ1-5; v_call: TRBV7-2; d_call: NA; clone_size: NA
cdr3_aa: CASSPTGPVDF; cdr3_nt: TGTGCCAGCAGCCCCACAGGGCCAGTAGATTTT; j_call: TRBJ1-1; v_call: TRBV2; d_call: NA; clone_size: once
cdr3_aa: CASSGQGAGGANVLTF; cdr3_nt: TGTGCCAGCAGTGGTCAGGGGGCGGGTGGGGCCAACGTCCTGACTTTC; j_call: TRBJ2-6; v_call: TRBV2; d_call: TRBD1; clone_size: NA
cdr3_aa: CASSPSGTALGKNIQYF; cdr3_nt: TGTGCCAGCAGCCCGTCCGGGACAGCTTTAGGCAAAAACATTCAGTACTTC; j_call: TRBJ2-4; v_call: TRBV7-2; d_call: TRBD1; clone_size: NA
cdr3_aa: CASSADRMGYTIYF; cdr3_nt: TGTGCCAGCAGCGCGGACAGAATGGGATACACCATATATTTT; j_call: TRBJ1-3; v_call: TRBV5-5; d_call: NA; clone_size: once
cdr3_aa: CAWTPWDSNEETQYF; cdr3_nt: TGTGCCTGGACGCCTTGGGACTCCAATGAGGAGACCCAGTACTTC; j_call: TRBJ2-5; v_call: TRBV30; d_call: NA; clone_size: NA
cdr3_aa: CASSDLSSTDTQYF; cdr3_nt: TGCGCCAGCAGCGACTTGTCTAGCACAGATACGCAGTATTTT; j_call: TRBJ2-3; v_call: TRBV4-1; d_call: NA; clone_size: NA
cdr3_aa: CSVIMNTEAFF; cdr3_nt: TGCAGTGTTATAATGAACACTGAAGCTTTCTTT; j_call: TRBJ1-1; v_call: TRBV20-1; d_call: NA; clone_size: few
cdr3_aa: CASSSWAGGDQETQYF; cdr3_nt: TGTGCCAGCAGCTCCTGGGCGGGGGGGGACCAAGAGACCCAGTACTTC; j_call: TRBJ2-5; v_call: TRBV7-2; d_call: TRBD2; clone_size: NA
cdr3_aa: CASSPQTGGGYEQYF; cdr3_nt: TGTGCCAGCAGCCCGCAGACAGGGGGAGGCTACGAGCAGTACTTC; j_call: TRBJ2-7; v_call: TRBV7-3; d_call: TRBD1; clone_size: NA
cdr3_aa: CASSQGSSRAGNTIYF; cdr3_nt: TGTGCCAGCAGCCAAGGAAGTTCCAGGGCTGGAAACACCATATATTTT; j_call: TRBJ1-3; v_call: TRBV3-1/TRBV3-2; d_call: NA; clone_size: NA
cdr3_aa: CASTSTSGGKNEQFF; cdr3_nt: TGTGCCAGCACCTCTACTAGCGGGGGGAAGAATGAGCAGTTCTTC; j_call: TRBJ2-1; v_call: TRBV28; d_call: TRBD2; clone_size: NA
cdr3_aa: CSVEERGINYGYTF; cdr3_nt: TGCAGCGTTGAAGAAAGAGGGATAAACTATGGCTACACCTTC; j_call: TRBJ1-2; v_call: TRBV29-1; d_call: NA; clone_size: NA
cdr3_aa: CASSVGGRINEKLFF; cdr3_nt: TGTGCCAGCAGCGTAGGAGGCCGGATTAATGAAAAACTGTTTTTT; j_call: TRBJ1-4; v_call: TRBV9; d_call: NA; clone_size: NA
cdr3_aa: CASSFTGTGIHEQYF; cdr3_nt: TGTGCCAGTAGTTTCACCGGGACAGGGATTCACGAGCAGTACTTC; j_call: TRBJ2-7; v_call: TRBV19; d_call: TRBD1; clone_size: once
cdr3_aa: CSVDKRGETQYF; cdr3_nt: TGCAGCGTTGATAAGAGGGGGGAGACCCAGTACTTC; j_call: TRBJ2-5; v_call: TRBV29-1; d_call: NA; clone_size: NA
cdr3_aa: CASSMGQLTDTQYF; cdr3_nt: TGTGCCAGTAGTATGGGACAACTCACAGATACGCAGTATTTT; j_call: TRBJ2-3; v_call: TRBV19; d_call: NA; clone_size: NA
cdr3_aa: CASSNRGGAFTGELFF; cdr3_nt: TGTGCCAGCAGCAATCGAGGGGGGGCATTCACCGGGGAGCTGTTTTTT; j_call: TRBJ2-2; v_call: TRBV9; d_call: NA; clone_size: few
cdr3_aa: CASSLLVDTEAFF; cdr3_nt: TGTGCCAGCAGCCTCCTAGTGGACACTGAAGCTTTCTTT; j_call: TRBJ1-1; v_call: TRBV16; d_call: NA; clone_size: NA
cdr3_aa: CASSQYTAGKSRAGANVLTF; cdr3_nt: TGTGCCAGCAGCCAATATACAGCGGGCAAATCCCGAGCTGGGGCCAACGTCCTGACTTTC; j_call: TRBJ2-6; v_call: TRBV3-1/TRBV3-2; d_call: NA; clone_size: once
cdr3_aa: CASSYDRGLAGELFF; cdr3_nt: TGTGCCAGCAGCTATGACAGGGGGTTAGCCGGGGAGCTGTTTTTT; j_call: TRBJ2-2; v_call: TRBV7-2; d_call: TRBD1; clone_size: once
cdr3_aa: CASSLAGVYQETQYF; cdr3_nt: TGTGCCAGCAGCTTAGCGGGGGTGTACCAAGAGACCCAGTACTTC; j_call: TRBJ2-5; v_call: TRBV28; d_call: TRBD2; clone_size: NA
cdr3_aa: CASSLRQGTGELFF; cdr3_nt: TGTGCCAGCAGCTTAAGACAGGGAACCGGGGAGCTGTTTTTT; j_call: TRBJ2-2; v_call: TRBV7-6; d_call: TRBD1; clone_size: NA